The 28 T cell receptor beta chains listed next were all sequenced from one sample in a study of T cell responses to AZD1222 COVID-19 vaccine. Sequencing used immunoSEQ multiplex PCR; TCRdb keeps in-frame clones, though not all of them. The table records over 95,000 clones, just over 90% of them present only once. Material: peripheral blood, obtained on day 0 of AZD1222 vaccination. The source is an adult in good health.

The chain joins TRBV19 to TRBJ2-3; 9 positions match TRBD1. The CDR3 loop spans 15 amino acids. The V gene end was trimmed by 4 bases and the J gene end by 4 bases; junction bases not matched to a gene: 6. CDR1 is LNHDA and CDR2 is SQIVND in the germline V gene (reference sequence). The CDR3: CASSTGTGNSDTQYF. CDR3 nucleotide sequence: TGTGCCAGTAGTACCGGGACAGGGAATTCAGATACGCAGTATTTT.

This clone has just one count. This CDR3 is CASSLEPAAGESKTGELFF. The CDR3 DNA sequence: TGCGCCAGCAGCTTGGAACCGGCTGCAGGGGAATCAAAAACCGGGGAGCTGTTTTTT. J is TRBJ2-2 and V is TRBV5-1; possible D gene TRBD1, 6 bases. CDR3 length equals 19 residues. V was clipped by 0 bases and J by 5 bases, with 23 bases between them. Germline assignment: CDR1 SGHRS and CDR2 YFSETQ.

The genes are TRBV5-1 and TRBJ1-2; weak D call: TRBD1 (6 bases). The germline V gene has CDR1 SGHRS and CDR2 YFSETQ. The CDR3 runs to 15 residues. Between the trimmed V and J ends, which lost 3 bases and 1 base, there was a span of 13 bases. The CDR3 nucleotides are TGCGCCAGCAGCTCGTTGGCAGGGGATAACTATGGCTACACCTTC. It codes for CASSSLAGDNYGYTF.

CDR3 DNA sequence: TGTGCCAGCAGCGTCTCAACAGACCCCGGGGAGCTGTTTTTT. Its translation: CASSVSTDPGELFF. The chain recombines TRBV9 with TRBJ2-2; D gene unclear. CDR3 length: 14 amino acids. Trimming removed 2 bases from V and 6 bases from J, with 11 bases in between. CDR1 SGDLS and CDR2 YYNGEE come from the germline V gene.

The V gene is TRBV5-1, the J gene TRBJ1-1; D is unclear. The CDR3 contains 11 residues. Germline V gene lookup returns CDR1 SGHRS and CDR2 YFSETQ. The germline V and J ends were trimmed by 5 bases and 4 bases, with 6 bases remaining between them. The CDR3 region is CASSLGTEAFF. As DNA, the CDR3 is TGCGCCAGCAGTCTGGGCACTGAAGCTTTCTTT.

The chain employs TRBV19 and TRBJ1-5, with TRBD1 matching over 10 bases. This CDR3 spans 15 amino acids. Germline V lookup: CDR1 LNHDA, CDR2 SQIVND (reference sequence). With V trimmed by 3 bases and J by 6 bases, 5 bases remained unmatched. In DNA, the CDR3 is TGTGCCAGTAGTATTCCGGGACAGGGGAGTCAGCCCCAGCATTTT. This gives the protein CASSIPGQGSQPQHF.

The genes are TRBV28 and TRBJ1-5; D is perhaps TRBD1 (5 bases). V was pared by 3 bases and J by 7 bases, with 10 bases between. Per the germline V gene, CDR1 is MDHEN and CDR2 is SYDVKM. The CDR3 runs to 13 residues. The CDR3 DNA reads TGTGCCAGCAGTTTCTTAGGGGCCCAGCCCCAGCATTTT. The encoded protein is CASSFLGAQPQHF.

V gene TRBV28 combines with J gene TRBJ2-7; 8 bases map to TRBD1. This CDR3 comprises 14 residues. Germline V lookup: CDR1 MDHEN, CDR2 SYDVKM. Germline trimming cut 6 bases from V and 4 bases from J; bases unmatched to any gene: 8. CDR3 in amino acids: CASSSGTGVYEQYF. Written as DNA, the CDR3 is TGTGCCAGCAGCTCCGGGACAGGCGTTTACGAGCAGTACTTC.

The V gene is TRBV5-1, the J gene TRBJ1-1; D unclear. The CDR3 contains 15 residues. Trimming removed 0 bases at V and 1 base at J, with 10 bases between. CDR1 is SGHRS and CDR2 is YFSETQ in the germline V gene. The CDR3 reads CASSLGGPENTEAFF. CDR3 DNA sequence: TGCGCCAGCAGCTTGGGGGGTCCCGAGAACACTGAAGCTTTCTTT. Using reference TRBV5-1 and TRBJ1-1 for the parts outside the CDR3, the full variable domain is KAGVTQTPRYLIKTRGQQVTLSCSPISGHRSVSWYQQTPGQGLQFLFEYFSETQRNKGNFPGRFSGRQFSNSRSEMNVSTLELGDSALYLCASSLGGPENTEAFFGQGTRLTVV.

The chain links TRBV6-2 or TRBV6-3 to TRBJ1-5; 7 nucleotides match TRBD1. This CDR3 is built from 14 residues. Germline V gives CDR1 MNHEY, CDR2 SVGEGT. V trimming: 0 bases; J trimming: 9 bases; junction bases outside the gene matches: 5. This chain's CDR3 is CASSYSTGVLPQHF. The DNA for the CDR3 is TGTGCCAGCAGTTACTCCACAGGGGTTCTGCCCCAGCATTTT.

The chain uses TRBV6-1 and TRBJ2-3; the match to TRBD2 covers 8 bases. Germline V gene lookup returns CDR1 MNHNS and CDR2 SASEGT. The V segment lost 4 bases and the J segment 2 bases; nucleotides outside the gene matches: 8. CDR3 length: 16 residues. The CDR3 bases are TGTGCCAGCAGTGCCTTAGCGGGACCTTACACAGATACGCAGTATTTT. This gives the protein CASSALAGPYTDTQYF.

This chain connects TRBV5-6 to TRBJ1-2; 9 bases are shared with TRBD1. Germline values: CDR1 SGHDT, CDR2 YYEEEE. Losses at the gene ends were 5 bases for V and 8 bases for J; bases not matched to a gene: 7. The CDR3 has 13 amino acids. Here the CDR3 DNA reads TGTGCCAGCAGGCGGACAGGGGCCTCGGGCTACACCTTC. Encoded protein: CASRRTGASGYTF.

This clone occurred once. V and J are TRBV29-1 and TRBJ1-4, with TRBD1 as a possible D gene (6 bases). CDR3 length equals 14 residues. Deletions cut 4 bases from V and 8 bases from J, with 17 bases between. Germline V lookup: CDR1 SQVTM, CDR2 ANQGSEA. CDR3 loop: CSVAPGVMREKLFF. The DNA for the CDR3 is TGCAGCGTTGCCCCAGGGGTAATGAGGGAAAAACTGTTTTTT.

The gene calls are TRBV7-9 and TRBJ2-1, with 7 positions matching TRBD1. With V trimmed by 1 base and J by 7 bases, 7 bases remained unmatched. This CDR3 has 15 amino acids. Germline V CDR1 and CDR2: SEHNR, FQNEAQ (reference sequence). CDR3: CASSLGQGVANEQFF. CDR3 nucleotides: TGTGCCAGCAGCTTAGGGCAGGGGGTCGCGAATGAGCAGTTCTTC.

The chain links TRBV28 to TRBJ1-1; 8 bases fit TRBD1. The germline V gene has CDR1 MDHEN and CDR2 SYDVKM. This CDR3 has 13 amino acids. J gave up 5 bases and V 5 bases, and 4 bases lay outside the gene matches. CDR3 DNA sequence: TGTGCCAGCAGTGCGACAGGGGAGACTGAAGCTTTCTTT. Its translation is CASSATGETEAFF.

The V and J genes are TRBV7-8 and TRBJ1-2; D possibly corresponds to TRBD1 (5 bases). The germline V gene has CDR1 SGHVS and CDR2 FQNEAQ. V dropped 4 bases and J dropped 2 bases, with 11 bases sitting between them. The CDR3 is made up of 14 amino acids. CDR3 coding DNA: TGTGCCAGCAGCTCAACGACAGTAAACTATGGCTACACCTTC. Residues: CASSSTTVNYGYTF.

V is TRBV5-6 and J is TRBJ1-4; D is ambiguous. Trimming removed 6 bases from V and 6 bases from J, with 21 bases in between. CDR1 and CDR2 from the germline V gene are SGHDT and YYEEEE. The CDR3 runs to 16 residues. The CDR3 protein is CASTPLSGREDEKLFF. In nucleotides, the CDR3 is TGTGCCAGCACCCCCTTAAGTGGGAGAGAAGATGAAAAACTGTTTTTT.

This clone appeared once. The chain couples TRBV4-3 to TRBJ2-7; TRBD2 agrees at 9 bases. The CDR3 consists of 16 residues. Germline lookup yields CDR1 LGHNA and CDR2 YSLEER. The V and J ends lost 0 bases and 1 base, in that order; junction bases with no gene match: 4. CDR3 protein: CASSQDRAGGSYEQYF. In DNA form, the CDR3 reads TGCGCCAGCAGCCAAGATAGGGCGGGAGGGTCCTACGAGCAGTACTTC.

The rearrangement joins TRBV3-1 (or the pseudogene TRBV3-2) to TRBJ1-2, with TRBD1 identical over 8 bases. There are 14 residues in the CDR3. The trim removed 2 bases at V and 7 bases at J, leaving 6 bases unmatched. Germline loops: CDR1 LGHDT, CDR2 YNNKEL (reference sequence). CDR3 DNA: TGTGCCAGCAGCCAAACCAGGGGGCTCGTTGGCTACACCTTC. As protein: CASSQTRGLVGYTF.

The chain joins TRBV30 to TRBJ1-5; D is unresolved. The CDR3 has 13 amino acids. Trimming stripped 7 bases from V and 2 bases from J, with 12 bases between. CDR1 and CDR2 (germline): GTSNPN, SVGIG (reference sequence). CDR3 protein: CASKVDGNQPQHF. The CDR3 DNA sequence: TGTGCCTCAAAAGTGGACGGCAATCAGCCCCAGCATTTT.

This chain joins TRBV12-5 and TRBJ2-1; TRBD2 aligns across 12 bases. Germline CDR1 is LGHNT and CDR2 is FRNRAP. Germline trimming cut 6 bases from V and 7 bases from J; bases unmatched to any gene: 22. The CDR3 covers 20 residues. The CDR3 DNA reads as TGTGCTAGTGGCACATTTACTAGCGGGGGGACTCCAACCCTTTATAATGAGCAGTTCTTC. Amino acid sequence: CASGTFTSGGTPTLYNEQFF.

This chain joins TRBV9 and TRBJ1-6; tentative D call: TRBD1 (6 bases). The germline V gene encodes CDR1 SGDLS and CDR2 YYNGEE. There are 16 residues in the CDR3. V was pared by 4 bases and J by 7 bases, with 18 bases between. As DNA, the CDR3 is TGTGCCAGCAGCTCTCCCGAGGGGGTCGAAAATTCACCCCTCCACTTT. It translates to CASSSPEGVENSPLHF.

The chain combines TRBV12-3 or TRBV12-4 with TRBJ1-1; no firm D call. Trimming removed 6 bases at V and 5 bases at J, with 13 bases between. The CDR3 runs 13 residues. CDR3 amino acids: CASRPQDWTEAFF. As DNA, the CDR3 is TGTGCCAGCAGACCTCAGGACTGGACTGAAGCTTTCTTT.

The V call is TRBV14, the J call TRBJ1-2; 8 positions match TRBD1. V trimming: 2 bases; J trimming: 3 bases; junction bases outside the gene matches: 5. CDR1 and CDR2 (germline): SGHDN, FVKESK. CDR3 size: 15 residues. The CDR3, as DNA: TGTGCCAGCAGCCAACTTCACAGGGGGGACTATGGCTACACCTTC. This sequence encodes CASSQLHRGDYGYTF.

This clone occurred a few times. The rearrangement links TRBV5-1 to TRBJ2-2, with D tentatively TRBD2 (5 bases). There are 15 residues in the CDR3. Germline CDR1 and CDR2: SGHRS and YFSETQ. Trimming removed 3 bases from V and 2 bases from J, with 11 bases in between. The CDR3 DNA reads TGCGCCAGCAGCTCATCGGACTTTAACACCGGGGAGCTGTTTTTT. This encodes CASSSSDFNTGELFF.

J is TRBJ1-4 and V is TRBV29-1; the D gene is possibly TRBD1 (5 bases). V lost 7 bases, J lost 8 bases, and 17 bases lay in between. This CDR3 has 13 amino acids. Germline lookup yields CDR1 SQVTM and CDR2 ANQGSEA. The CDR3 DNA sequence: TGCAGCGCCCGGCGAGGGGTCGGCGAAAAACTGTTTTTT. This translates into CSARRGVGEKLFF.

The gene calls are TRBV12-5 and TRBJ1-1; D might be TRBD1 (5 bases). Trimming took 0 bases from V and 5 from J, leaving 13 bases between them. The CDR3 has 15 residues. Germline values: CDR1 LGHNT, CDR2 FRNRAP. CDR3 nucleotide sequence: TGTGCTAGTGGTTTGGTTTTGGGGCGGGGGACTGAAGCTTTCTTT. This encodes CASGLVLGRGTEAFF.

This chain's CDR3 is CASSQVGLAGRSTDTQYF. CDR3 sequence (DNA): TGTGCCAGCAGCCAAGTGGGACTAGCGGGGCGTAGCACAGATACGCAGTATTTT. V usage is TRBV3-1 (or the pseudogene TRBV3-2) and J usage is TRBJ2-3, with TRBD2 identical over 13 bases. CDR1 LGHDT and CDR2 YNNKEL come from the germline V gene (reference sequence). Trimming took 1 base from V and 0 from J; bases not matched to a gene: 4. CDR3 length: 18 amino acids.